The clone carrying this T cell receptor beta chain was seen once. Its matching antigen is unknown. Using immunoSEQ multiplex PCR, the repertoire was profiled, and TCRdb retains in-frame clones only, with some absent. The data contain approximately 140,000 clones, more than 85% of them seen just once; the ten biggest clones take up approximately 1.5%. The V gene lost 3 bases and the J gene lost 6 bases, with 8 bases spanning the gap. Germline V lookup: CDR1 MDHEN, CDR2 SYDVKM. The CDR3 loop spans 12 amino acids. This entry is derived from a study of T cell responses to AZD1222 COVID-19 vaccine. Study-wide findings and caveats: CD4 TCRs associated with vaccination spanned spike, dominating at 160-218 and 743-854. Donors skewed white British and female; clonal diversity was possibly underestimated. Only a handful of AZD1222 recipients, roughly six in all, had baseline seropositivity. Spike-specific TCR breadth rose after two AZD1222 doses, and depth rose as well.

The TCR originated in an adult in good health. The chain employs TRBV28 and TRBJ1-1; no clear D. The specimen comprised peripheral blood, sampled on day 0 of AZD1222 vaccination. CDR3 bases: TGTGCCAGCAGTTTCATCAGGCCTGAAGCTTTCTTT. Encoded protein: CASSFIRPEAFF.